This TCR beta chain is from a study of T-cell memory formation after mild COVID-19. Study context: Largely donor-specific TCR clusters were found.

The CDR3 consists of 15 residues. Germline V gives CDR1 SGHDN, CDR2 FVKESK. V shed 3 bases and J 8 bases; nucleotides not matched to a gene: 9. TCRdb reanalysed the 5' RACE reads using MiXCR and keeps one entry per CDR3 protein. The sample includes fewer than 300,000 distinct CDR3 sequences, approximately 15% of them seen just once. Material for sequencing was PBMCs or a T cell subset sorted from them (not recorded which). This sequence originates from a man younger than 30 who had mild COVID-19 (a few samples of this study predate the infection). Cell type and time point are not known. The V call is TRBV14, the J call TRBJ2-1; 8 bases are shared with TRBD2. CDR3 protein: CASSQPGLGLHEQFF. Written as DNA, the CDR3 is TGTGCCAGCAGCCAGCCGGGACTAGGGCTGCATGAGCAGTTCTTC.